One and the same sample provided the 11 T cell receptor beta chains below, sequenced in a study of beta chain features in type 1 diabetes. Antigen specificity for these receptors is unknown. Study observations and caveats: For Type 1 diabetes patients, all four CD4+ subsets carried TCRB CDR3s that were moderately but significantly shorter.

Sequencing targeted expressed TCRB transcripts, as all isolated RNA had been reverse transcribed. Using immunoSEQ multiplex PCR, the repertoire was profiled, and TCRdb retains in-frame clones only, with some absent. The sample shows about 640,000 clones, 9.5% to 15% of them seen only once. Sequencing was performed on naive CD4+ T cells from blood. Source of these receptors: a man aged 25-45 years with type 1 diabetes.

This clone has more than one count but fewer than ten. This chain's CDR3 is CASSPGDQGRAAFF. CDR3 sequence (DNA): TGTGCCAGCTCGCCGGGGGATCAGGGACGAGCGGCTTTCTTT. The chain uses TRBV18 and TRBJ1-1, with D tentatively TRBD1 (5 bases). The germline gives CDR1 KGHSH, CDR2 LQKENI. This CDR3 has 14 residues. V was cut by 6 bases and J by 11 bases, with 22 bases left in between. Full variable domain (outside the CDR3, taken from reference TRBV18 and TRBJ1-1): NAGVMQNPRHLVRRRGQEARLRCSPMKGHSHVYWYRQLPEEGLKFMVYLQKENIIDESGMPKERFSAEFPKEGPSILRIQQVVRGDSAAYFCASSPGDQGRAAFFGQGTRLTVV.

This chain uses TRBV4-3 with TRBJ1-1, with D hard to call. CDR1 LGHNA and CDR2 YSLEER come from the germline V gene. The CDR3 spans 13 residues. The V gene lost 1 base and the J gene lost 1 base, with 4 bases spanning the gap. The DNA for the CDR3 is TGCGCCAGCAGCCAAGCTCAGAACACTGAAGCTTTCTTT. This gives the protein CASSQAQNTEAFF.

This clone has only a few counts. The rearrangement joins TRBV6-5 to TRBJ1-2; D is possibly TRBD1 (5 bases). V shed 0 bases and J shed 4 bases, with 9 bases lying between them. Germline V gene lookup returns CDR1 MNHEY and CDR2 SVGAGI. CDR3 length: 14 residues. CDR3 residues: CASSYSGGSYGYTF. CDR3 in DNA: TGTGCCAGCAGTTACTCGGGGGGGAGCTATGGCTACACCTTC.

The table lists this clone with a few counts. The chain carries TRBV27 and TRBJ1-4, with unresolved D. The germline CDR1 and CDR2 sequences are MNHEY and SMNVEV (reference sequence). V was shortened by 2 bases and J by 0 bases, with 10 bases between the two germline ends. The length of the CDR3 is 16 residues. This CDR3 is CASSLRGSPTNEKLFF. The CDR3 DNA reads TGTGCCAGCAGTTTACGCGGGAGTCCAACTAATGAAAAACTGTTTTTT. Filled out from reference TRBV27 and TRBJ1-4, the complete variable domain reads EAQVTQNPRYLITVTGKKLTVTCSQNMNHEYMSWYRQDPGLGLRQIYYSMNVEVTDKGDVPEGYKVSRKEKRNFPLILESPSPNQTSLYFCASSLRGSPTNEKLFFGSGTQLSVL.

This clone was seen a few times. V is TRBV7-6 and J is TRBJ2-3; 7 bases map to TRBD1. Germline assignment: CDR1 SGHVS and CDR2 FNYEAQ. J gave up 4 bases and V 1 base, and 5 bases lay outside the gene matches. This CDR3 has 15 amino acids. The CDR3 nucleotides read TGTGCCAGCAGCTTAGGTCCGCAGGGGGCAGATACGCAGTATTTT. Translation gives CASSLGPQGADTQYF.

To note about this clone: An end of the junction differs from the germline gene, which may be a read error. The rearrangement links TRBV7-9 to TRBJ1-1, with D possibly being TRBD1 (5 bases). Germline CDR1 is SEHNR and CDR2 is FQNEAQ (reference sequence). The CDR3 has 12 amino acids. The CDR3 DNA follows: TGTGCCAGCAGAGGGGTGAATACTGAAGCTTTCTTT. This sequence encodes CASRGVNTEAFF.

The table lists this clone with a few counts. The V and J genes are TRBV6-6 and TRBJ1-1; the match to TRBD1 covers 8 bases. The CDR3 is 14 residues long. Germline lookup yields CDR1 MNHNY and CDR2 SVGAGI (reference sequence). Trimming cost V 4 bases and J 5 bases; bases outside gene matches: 6. In DNA form, the CDR3 reads TGTGCCAGCAGTTTCGACAGGGGCGGGACTGAAGCTTTCTTT. Translation gives CASSFDRGGTEAFF.

This clone turned up a few times. The V gene is TRBV6-6, the J gene TRBJ1-5, with D tentatively TRBD1 (5 bases). This CDR3 has 15 residues. The germline CDR1 and CDR2 sequences are MNHNY and SVGAGI (reference sequence). The V and J ends lost 0 bases and 0 bases respectively, with 6 bases between them. The CDR3 region has the DNA TGTGCCAGCAGTTACTCTAGGGGTAGCAATCAGCCCCAGCATTTT. Protein: CASSYSRGSNQPQHF.

V and J are TRBV7-9 and TRBJ2-5; D is perhaps TRBD1 (8 bases). The V and J ends lost 4 bases and 1 base respectively, with 16 bases between them. CDR1 is SEHNR, CDR2 FQNEAQ, per germline (reference sequence). The CDR3 has 16 amino acids. CDR3: CASSSDRGGSQETQYF. The CDR3 DNA follows: TGTGCCAGCAGCTCTGACAGGGGAGGGTCCCAAGAGACCCAGTACTTC.

This clone turned up a few times. The rearrangement joins TRBV7-9 to TRBJ1-2; tentatively, D is TRBD1 (5 bases). The CDR3 runs to 15 residues. CDR1 SEHNR and CDR2 FQNEAQ come from the germline V gene (reference sequence). The V end was cut by 1 base, the J end by 2 bases, with 11 bases between. For the CDR3, the DNA is TGTGCCAGCAGCTTAGAAGGGGAATTGAACTATGGCTACACCTTC. Translated, it gives CASSLEGELNYGYTF.

This clone was found a few times. The rearrangement uses TRBV11-3 and TRBJ2-5; D unresolved. Per germline, CDR1 SGHNT and CDR2 YENEEA. The CDR3 is made up of 13 amino acids. Deletions cut 5 bases from V and 0 bases from J, with 7 bases between. CDR3 DNA sequence: TGTGCCAGCAGCCCCAGTCACCAAGAGACCCAGTACTTC. It codes for CASSPSHQETQYF.